This T cell receptor beta chain originates from a study of blood T cell repertoires in COVID-19. Study details: Sites in the United States, Italy and Spain provided acute and convalescent COVID-19 samples. Sample material is recorded as cDNA or gDNA derived from T cells, B-cell-depleted T cells, or PBMCs.

This CDR3 spans 13 amino acids. Germline V gives CDR1 SEHNR, CDR2 FQNEAQ (reference sequence). Trimming took 3 bases from V and 6 from J, leaving 11 bases between them. Produced via immunoSEQ multiplex PCR; TCRdb's table is partial and in-frame only. The repertoire holds 130,000 to 150,000 clones, with about nine tenths as singletons. This clone has a single count. The V and J genes are TRBV7-9 and TRBJ1-1; the D is unclear. This receptor was obtained from a human donor in a cohort sampled during active COVID-19. The material sequenced was peripheral blood. CDR3 nucleotide sequence: TGTGCCAGCAGCTTTGATGCAGTGGCTGAAGCTTTCTTT. Its protein is CASSFDAVAEAFF.